The next 25 T cell receptor beta chains were all read from a single sample in a study of graft-versus-host responses after intestinal transplantation. Clones were read by immunoSEQ multiplex PCR, and TCRdb kept only the in-frame ones, dropping some. In the table there are roughly 50,000 clones, roughly nine tenths of which are singletons. The sequencing here drew on PBMCs, taken nearly 670 days after intestinal transplant. These receptor sequences come from a human patient who received an intestinal transplant, so some T cells may come from the graft donor.

The gene calls are TRBV19 and TRBJ2-1; TRBD2 matches at 8 bases. V was clipped by 8 bases and J by 5 bases; unmatched bases: 5. The CDR3 consists of 13 residues. The germline CDR1 and CDR2 sequences are LNHDA and SQIVND (reference sequence). The CDR3 DNA reads TGTGCCAGTTGCGTGACTAGCGACAATGAGCAGTTCTTC. Encoded protein: CASCVTSDNEQFF.

The chain links TRBV5-1 to TRBJ1-1, with TRBD1 matching 9 bases. The V gene's germline CDR1 is SGHRS and CDR2 YFSETQ. The CDR3 length is 14 residues. V dropped 5 bases and J dropped 4; count of bases not matched to a gene: 6. CDR3 protein: CASSRQGGSTEAFF. The CDR3 nucleotides are TGCGCCAGCAGTCGACAGGGGGGGAGCACTGAAGCTTTCTTT.

The rearrangement links TRBV29-1 to TRBJ1-1; 8 bases match TRBD1. Germline CDR1 reads SQVTM; CDR2 reads ANQGSEA. The V segment lost 6 bases and the J segment 1 base; nucleotides outside the gene matches: 7. The CDR3 covers 14 residues. CDR3: CSVERQGKNTEAFF. The DNA for the CDR3 is TGCAGCGTGGAACGACAGGGGAAGAACACTGAAGCTTTCTTT.

The rearrangement links TRBV6-5 to TRBJ2-1, with 8 nucleotides matching TRBD1. Germline V CDR1 and CDR2: MNHEY, SVGAGI. The J segment lost 4 bases and the V segment lost 5 bases, leaving 7 bases of the junction unmatched. This CDR3 is built from 15 residues. CDR3 nucleotides: TGTGCCAGCAGTCTCGACAGGGGAAAGTACAATGAGCAGTTCTTC. Translation gives CASSLDRGKYNEQFF.

V and J are TRBV4-1 and TRBJ1-5; D remains unclear. The CDR3 runs 15 residues. V lost 1 base, J lost 0 bases, and 7 bases lay in between. Germline V gene lookup returns CDR1 MGHRA and CDR2 YSYEKL. DNA of the CDR3: TGCGCCAGCAGCCAAGTCGCCTATAGCAATCAGCCCCAGCATTTT. This gives the protein CASSQVAYSNQPQHF.

This rearrangement joins TRBV9 to TRBJ1-2; tentatively, D is TRBD1 (5 bases). This CDR3 has 15 residues. Trimming stripped 4 bases from V and 8 bases from J, with 21 bases between. Germline CDR1 SGDLS, CDR2 YYNGEE. CDR3 sequence reads: CASSPFAGESYGYTF. The CDR3 DNA sequence: TGTGCCAGCAGCCCCTTTGCGGGGGAAAGTTACGGCTACACCTTC.

The chain links TRBV2 to TRBJ2-7; 8 bases are a match to TRBD2. The CDR3 sequence is 12 residues long. In germline, CDR1 is SNHLY, CDR2 FYNNEI. With 6 bases clipped from V and 7 bases from J, the junction kept 5 bases outside the gene matches. The CDR3, as DNA: TGTGCCAGCAGGGGGACTAGTAGGGAGCAGTACTTC. Amino acids: CASRGTSREQYF.

The chain recombines TRBV7-6 with TRBJ1-3; 8 bases align to TRBD1. Trimming cost V 4 bases and J 4 bases; bases outside gene matches: 6. Germline V lookup: CDR1 SGHVS, CDR2 FNYEAQ. This CDR3 has 15 amino acids. The CDR3 reads CASSSGQGGGNTIYF. The CDR3 DNA sequence: TGTGCCAGCAGCTCCGGACAGGGTGGAGGAAACACCATATATTTT. Full variable domain (outside the CDR3, taken from reference TRBV7-6 and TRBJ1-3): GAGVSQSPRYKVTKRGQDVALRCDPISGHVSLYWYRQALGQGPEFLTYFNYEAQQDKSGLPNDRFSAERPEGSISTLTIQRTEQRDSAMYRCASSSGQGGGNTIYFGEGSWLTVV.

This chain uses TRBV6-1 with TRBJ2-6, with D possibly being TRBD1 (5 bases). The germline CDR1 and CDR2 sequences are MNHNS and SASEGT. The CDR3 length is 15 residues. Trimming stripped 4 bases from V and 2 bases from J, with 9 bases between. CDR3 amino acids: CASSAGITGANVLTF. In DNA, the CDR3 is TGTGCCAGCAGTGCAGGGATCACTGGGGCCAACGTCCTGACTTTC.

CDR3 coding DNA: TGTGCCAGCAGGAACTATGGCTACACCTTC. Translation gives CASRNYGYTF. The gene calls are TRBV6-6 and TRBJ1-2; unclear D gene. Germline V gene lookup returns CDR1 MNHNY and CDR2 SVGAGI (reference sequence). Trimming took 6 bases from V and 2 from J, leaving 1 base between them. This CDR3 is built from 10 residues.

The gene calls are TRBV5-1 and TRBJ2-2; tentatively, D is TRBD1 (5 bases). The CDR3 loop spans 17 amino acids. Germline V gene data show CDR1 as SGHRS and CDR2 as YFSETQ. Trimming cost V 4 bases and J 0 bases, with 16 bases left between them. The CDR3 here is CASSQTKGQANTGELFF. DNA for the CDR3: TGCGCCAGCAGCCAAACAAAAGGACAAGCGAACACCGGGGAGCTGTTTTTT.

V usage is TRBV21-1 and J usage is TRBJ1-4; the DNA was not used to check the table's D call, TRBD1. TRBV21-1 is labeled a pseudogene. This CDR3 has 16 residues. In DNA form, the CDR3 reads TGTGCCAGCAGCAATGTCGTTGACAGCACTAATGAAAAACTGTTTTTT. The encoded protein is CASSNVVDSTNEKLFF.

The chain has TRBV6-1 and TRBJ2-6; 7 nucleotides match TRBD2. The CDR3 runs to 15 residues. Germline CDR1 and CDR2: MNHNS and SASEGT. V lost 10 bases to trimming and J lost 0 bases; unmatched junction nucleotides: 6. CDR3 sequence (DNA): TGTGCCACCGCCGGGAGGAGCTCTGGGGCCAACGTCCTGACTTTC. Protein product: CATAGRSSGANVLTF.

The chain combines TRBV6-1 with TRBJ1-2, with D unclear. V was pared by 6 bases and J by 7 bases, with 12 bases between. Germline V gene data show CDR1 as MNHNS and CDR2 as SASEGT. CDR3 length: 12 residues. The CDR3 spells CASRINPGGYTF. DNA for the CDR3: TGTGCCAGCAGAATAAATCCTGGTGGCTACACCTTC.

CDR3 sequence reads: CASSASRGPSTDTQYF. The CDR3 DNA reads as TGTGCCAGCAGCGCATCTCGGGGACCTAGCACAGATACGCAGTATTTT. This rearrangement joins TRBV7-8 to TRBJ2-3; perhaps D is TRBD1 or TRBD2 (5 bases each). Looked up from germline, CDR1 is SGHVS and CDR2 is FQNEAQ. The CDR3 totals 16 residues. The V and J ends lost 5 bases and 0 bases respectively, with 15 bases between them.

The chain links TRBV10-3 to TRBJ1-1; 9 bases match TRBD1. This CDR3 has 22 amino acids. The ends lost 6 bases at V and 1 base at J; junction bases unmatched: 27. The V gene's germline CDR1 is ENHRY and CDR2 SYGVKD. CDR3 coding DNA: TGTGCCATCAGCCACCAGGGACAGGGAAGGCCTAGGCTAGGAGGGGGGAACACTGAAGCTTTCTTT. Protein product: CAISHQGQGRPRLGGGNTEAFF.

The J gene is TRBJ1-5, the V gene TRBV10-2; possibly TRBD1 for D (6 bases). CDR3 length: 14 residues. Germline V gene data show CDR1 as WSHSY and CDR2 as SAAADI. Trimming removed 8 bases at V and 5 bases at J, with 16 bases between. DNA for the CDR3: TGCGCCAGCGGTAGACAGGTCAGTGATCAGCCCCAGCATTTT. Translating it yields CASGRQVSDQPQHF.

This clone occurred once. The CDR3 region is CAWGLGETQYF. The CDR3 nucleotides read TGTGCCTGGGGATTGGGAGAGACCCAGTACTTC. The chain uses TRBV30 and TRBJ2-5; D gene uncertain. CDR3 size: 11 residues. CDR1 and CDR2 (germline): GTSNPN, SVGIG (reference sequence). Trimming removed 5 bases from V and 4 bases from J, with 8 bases in between.

The chain has TRBV7-9 and TRBJ2-3; 9 bases fit TRBD2. After removal of 5 bases from V and 3 bases from J, the junction contained 6 bases not matched to a gene. The CDR3 totals 15 residues. Germline CDR1 is SEHNR and CDR2 is FQNEAQ (reference sequence). The CDR3 bases are TGTGCCAGCAGCCGCGGGGGGGCCGGAACAGATACGCAGTATTTT. Translating it yields CASSRGGAGTDTQYF.

This clone was seen only once. The chain joins TRBV19 to TRBJ1-2; no clear D gene. The CDR3 covers 14 residues. Between the trimmed V and J ends, which lost 5 bases and 3 bases, there was a span of 13 bases. The V gene's germline CDR1 is LNHDA and CDR2 SQIVND (reference sequence). In DNA form, the CDR3 reads TGTGCCAGTAGTCCAACCCCCTCTGACTATGGCTACACCTTC. This sequence encodes CASSPTPSDYGYTF.

CDR3 DNA sequence: TGTGCCAGCAGCTTGGGTGACAGGGTGGAATATCAGCCCCAGCATTTT. Its protein product is CASSLGDRVEYQPQHF. This chain connects TRBV5-5 to TRBJ1-5, with 7 bases aligning to TRBD1. The V gene's germline CDR1 is SGHKS and CDR2 YYEKEE (reference sequence). The trim removed 0 bases at V and 5 bases at J, leaving 8 bases unmatched. The CDR3 is made up of 16 amino acids.

The chain couples TRBV6-5 to TRBJ2-7, with 7 bases matching TRBD1. This CDR3 spans 14 amino acids. Per germline, CDR1 MNHEY and CDR2 SVGAGI. The V segment lost 6 bases and the J segment 9 bases; nucleotides outside the gene matches: 14. CDR3 bases: TGTGCCAGCAGCCAACCGGGACAGCCCCTAAGGCAGTACTTC. It specifies CASSQPGQPLRQYF.

This chain joins TRBV7-7 and TRBJ2-2; tentative D call: TRBD1 (6 bases). This CDR3 comprises 14 residues. V dropped 5 bases and J dropped 6 bases, with 13 bases sitting between them. Germline V lookup: CDR1 SSHAT, CDR2 FNYEAQ (reference sequence). CDR3 coding DNA: TGTGCCAGCAGCAAAACAGGGCTATCCGGGGAGCTGTTTTTT. Translating gives CASSKTGLSGELFF.

The chain combines TRBV7-2 with TRBJ1-5; D uncertain. CDR1 and CDR2 (germline): SGHTA, FQGNSA. The CDR3 covers 14 residues. Between the trimmed V and J ends, which lost 3 bases and 3 bases, there was a span of 9 bases. The CDR3 DNA sequence: TGTGCCAGCAGCTTCGACGGATCCAATCAGCCCCAGCATTTT. This encodes CASSFDGSNQPQHF.

This chain joins TRBV5-6 and TRBJ2-5; D gene unclear. Germline V CDR1 and CDR2: SGHDT, YYEEEE. There are 16 residues in the CDR3. The V gene lost 1 base and the J gene lost 5 bases, with 18 bases spanning the gap. The CDR3 here is CASSLISPVSLETQYF. CDR3 nucleotide sequence: TGTGCCAGCAGCTTGATCTCTCCCGTCTCGCTTGAGACCCAGTACTTC.